This T cell receptor (beta chain) comes out of a study of CXCR3-negative and CXCR3-positive naive CD8 T cells. Study results and limitations: More hydrophobic TRB CDR3s occurred in CXCR3-positive than in CXCR3-negative naive cells. Similar TRBV-TRBJ usage was seen in naive cells (both CXCR3-negative and CXCR3-positive), but memory cells differed. For memory CD8+ cells diversity was much lower, but both naive subsets had comparably high diversity.

Germline assignment: CDR1 GTSNPN and CDR2 SVGIG (reference sequence). The CDR3 loop spans 13 amino acids. UMI-labeled TRB cDNA libraries were prepared by 5' RACE. TCRdb reprocessed the 5' RACE reads, keeping one entry per CDR3 protein, no DNA. This table lists over 70,000 distinct CDR3 sequences. Cells classed as naive CD8+ T cells were CD45RO-CCR7+CD27+CD95-. Worth noting for this clonotype: Antigen specificity is unknown.

Sample: naive CXCR3- CD8+ T cells from blood. Sample subset: CD45RO-CCR7+CD27+CD95- naive CD8+ T cells lacking CXCR3 (TNR3-). This clonotype was sampled from a human donor in good health. Some clones in this sample may be carry-over from other donors' samples. The chain employs TRBV30 and TRBJ1-1; with no DNA, the TCRdb D assignment of TRBD1 cannot be verified. CDR3 sequence reads: CAWLQGSVTEAFF.